The 10 T cell receptor beta chains in this list originate from one sample, sequenced in a study of T cell responses to AZD1222 COVID-19 vaccine. Using immunoSEQ multiplex PCR, the repertoire was profiled, and TCRdb retains in-frame clones only, with some absent. The sample consists of roughly 25,000 clones, about 88% of them appearing once. Sequencing used peripheral blood, obtained 28 days after the second AZD1222 dose. These receptors all stem from an adult who received the AZD1222 COVID-19 vaccine.

The chain combines TRBV2 with TRBJ2-5; no reliable D call. The CDR3 has 13 residues. V was trimmed by 6 bases and J by 5 bases, leaving 13 bases between them. The V gene's germline CDR1 is SNHLY and CDR2 FYNNEI. The CDR3 is CASRLGVGETQYF. CDR3 nucleotide sequence: TGTGCCAGCAGGCTTGGGGTTGGGGAGACCCAGTACTTC.

V and J are TRBV29-1 and TRBJ1-1, with D possibly TRBD1 on 5 matching bases. Trimming took off 6 bases at V and 4 bases at J, with 12 bases between the two ends. Germline CDR1 and CDR2: SQVTM and ANQGSEA. The CDR3 covers 12 residues. The CDR3 DNA reads TGCAGCGTGGGGGAGGGTGGCACTGAAGCTTTCTTT. Amino acids: CSVGEGGTEAFF. Full variable domain (missing parts from reference TRBV29-1 and TRBJ1-1): SAVISQKPSRDICQRGTSLTIQCQVDSQVTMMFWYRQQPGQSLTLIATANQGSEATYESGFVIDKFPISRPNLTFSTLTVSNMSPEDSSIYLCSVGEGGTEAFFGQGTRLTVV.

The chain links TRBV6-5 to TRBJ2-1; possible D gene TRBD1, 5 bases. V was shortened by 8 bases and J by 7 bases, with 18 bases between the two germline ends. Germline-derived CDR1 and CDR2 are MNHEY and SVGAGI. CDR3 length: 14 residues. CDR3 bases: TGTGCCAGCTGCCTGTGGCAGGGAACTAATGAGCAGTTCTTC. Encoded protein: CASCLWQGTNEQFF.

This rearrangement joins TRBV27 to TRBJ1-5, with TRBD1 matching 8 bases. Germline assignment: CDR1 MNHEY and CDR2 SMNVEV (reference sequence). V shed 5 bases, J shed 3 bases, and the junction held 9 bases outside the gene matches. The CDR3 runs to 16 residues. The CDR3 here is CASSGPGQGYNQPQHF. CDR3 in DNA: TGTGCCAGCAGTGGCCCCGGACAGGGTTACAATCAGCCCCAGCATTTT.

The V gene is TRBV30, the J gene TRBJ2-1, with 7 bases aligning to TRBD2. CDR1 is GTSNPN, CDR2 SVGIG, per germline (reference sequence). Trimming at V came to 3 bases and at J to 0 bases, leaving 11 bases not matched to a gene. The CDR3 has 17 amino acids. CDR3 sequence (DNA): TGTGCCTGGAGGACACCCCCCGGGAGGAGCTCCTACAATGAGCAGTTCTTC. This translates into CAWRTPPGRSSYNEQFF.

The chain is built from TRBV28 and TRBJ1-2; the D gene is possibly TRBD1 (6 bases). Germline lookup yields CDR1 MDHEN and CDR2 SYDVKM. The ends were cut back, 5 bases at V and 2 bases at J, with 6 bases in the middle. The CDR3 spans 12 residues. The CDR3 sequence: CASSTGNYGYTF. The CDR3 DNA follows: TGTGCCAGCAGTACAGGGAACTATGGCTACACCTTC.

The chain uses TRBV15 and TRBJ2-3; D may be TRBD2 (5 bases). The V end lost 5 bases, the J end lost 5 bases, and 11 bases lay between the germline ends. The CDR3 is made up of 13 amino acids. CDR1 and CDR2 (germline): LNHNV, YYDKDF (reference sequence). The CDR3 bases are TGTGCCACCAGCGTCGGACGGGGAGATACGCAGTATTTT. Translating gives CATSVGRGDTQYF.

The rearrangement links TRBV5-8 to TRBJ2-3; D is unclear. V shed 2 bases and J shed 4 bases, with 17 bases lying between them. There are 16 residues in the CDR3. From germline, CDR1 is SGHTS and CDR2 YDEGEE. The CDR3 sequence: CASSLKAATSSDTQYF. The CDR3 DNA reads TGTGCCAGCAGCTTAAAGGCGGCCACCAGCTCAGATACGCAGTATTTT.

There are a few counts of this clone. The genes are TRBV30 and TRBJ2-7; perhaps TRBD2 as D (6 bases). The CDR3 loop spans 17 amino acids. Between the trimmed V and J ends, which lost 0 bases and 2 bases, there was a span of 20 bases. Germline V gives CDR1 GTSNPN, CDR2 SVGIG (reference sequence). Here the CDR3 reads CAWSVLLRRGAAYEQYF. The CDR3 bases are TGTGCCTGGAGTGTACTACTTCGGAGGGGCGCAGCCTACGAGCAGTACTTC.

The J gene is TRBJ2-7, the V gene TRBV7-5; the table's D call TRBD1 went unverified against the DNA. TRBV7-5 is annotated as a pseudogene. The CDR3 runs 16 residues. CDR3 amino acids: CARSPMIRDRIYEQYF. The DNA of the CDR3 is TGTGCCAGAAGCCCGATGATCCGGGACAGGATCTACGAGCAGTACTTC.